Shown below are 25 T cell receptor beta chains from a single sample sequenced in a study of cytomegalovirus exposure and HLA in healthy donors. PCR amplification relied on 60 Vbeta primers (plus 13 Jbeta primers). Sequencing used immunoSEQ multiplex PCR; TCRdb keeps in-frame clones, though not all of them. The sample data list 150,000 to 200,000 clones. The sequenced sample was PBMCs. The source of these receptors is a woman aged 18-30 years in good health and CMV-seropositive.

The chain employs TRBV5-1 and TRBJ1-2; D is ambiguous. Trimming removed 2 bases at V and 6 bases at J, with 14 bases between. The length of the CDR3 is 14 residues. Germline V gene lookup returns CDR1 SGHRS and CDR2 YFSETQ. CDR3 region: CASSFTRTMDGYTF. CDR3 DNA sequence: TGCGCCAGCAGCTTTACCAGAACTATGGATGGCTACACCTTC.

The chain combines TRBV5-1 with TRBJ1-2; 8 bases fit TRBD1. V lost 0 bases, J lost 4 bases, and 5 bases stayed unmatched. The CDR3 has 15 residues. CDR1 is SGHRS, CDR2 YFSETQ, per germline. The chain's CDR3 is CASSLASGGGYGYTF. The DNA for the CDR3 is TGCGCCAGCAGCTTGGCCTCAGGGGGCGGCTATGGCTACACCTTC.

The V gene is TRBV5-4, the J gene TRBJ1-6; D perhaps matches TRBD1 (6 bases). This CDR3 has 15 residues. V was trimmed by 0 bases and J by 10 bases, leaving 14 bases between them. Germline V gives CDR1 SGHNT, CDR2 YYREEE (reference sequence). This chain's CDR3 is CASSLDSGVGSPLHF. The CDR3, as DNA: TGTGCCAGCAGCTTGGATTCAGGGGTGGGCTCACCCCTCCACTTT.

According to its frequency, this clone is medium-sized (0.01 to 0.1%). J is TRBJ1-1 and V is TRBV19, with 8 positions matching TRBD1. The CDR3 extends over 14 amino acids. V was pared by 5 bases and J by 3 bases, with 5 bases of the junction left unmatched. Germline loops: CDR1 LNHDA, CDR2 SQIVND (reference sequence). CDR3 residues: CASSFRQGYTEAFF. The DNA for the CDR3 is TGTGCCAGTAGTTTTCGACAGGGGTACACTGAAGCTTTCTTT.

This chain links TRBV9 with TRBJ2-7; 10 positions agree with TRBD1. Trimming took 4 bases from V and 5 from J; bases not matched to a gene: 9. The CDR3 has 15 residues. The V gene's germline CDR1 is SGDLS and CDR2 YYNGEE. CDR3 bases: TGTGCCAGCAGCCCACGGACAGGGGGACGGGACGAGCAGTACTTC. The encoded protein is CASSPRTGGRDEQYF. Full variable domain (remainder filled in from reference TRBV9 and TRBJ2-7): DSGVTQTPKHLITATGQRVTLRCSPRSGDLSVYWYQQSLDQGLQFLIQYYNGEERAKGNILERFSAQQFPDLHSELNLSSLELGDSALYFCASSPRTGGRDEQYFGPGTRLTVT.

The CDR3 nucleotides are TGTGCCAGTAGTATAGATCCCTCCGGGGACACCGGGGAGCTGTTTTTT. Its protein is CASSIDPSGDTGELFF. The chain is built from TRBV19 and TRBJ2-2; tentatively, D is TRBD2 (5 bases). Trimming took 0 bases from V and 3 from J, leaving 11 bases between them. The CDR3 runs to 16 residues. Germline V gene lookup returns CDR1 LNHDA and CDR2 SQIVND (reference sequence).

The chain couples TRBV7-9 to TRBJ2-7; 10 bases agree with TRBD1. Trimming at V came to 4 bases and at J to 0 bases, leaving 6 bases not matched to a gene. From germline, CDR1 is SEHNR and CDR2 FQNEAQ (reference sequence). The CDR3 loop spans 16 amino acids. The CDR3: CASSSLGTGASYEQYF. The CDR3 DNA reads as TGTGCCAGCAGCTCCCTCGGGACAGGGGCCTCCTACGAGCAGTACTTC.

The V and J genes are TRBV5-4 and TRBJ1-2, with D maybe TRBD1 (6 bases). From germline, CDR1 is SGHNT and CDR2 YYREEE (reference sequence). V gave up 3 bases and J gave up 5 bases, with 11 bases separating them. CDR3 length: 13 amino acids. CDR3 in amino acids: CASSYQQGYGYTF. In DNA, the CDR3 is TGTGCCAGCAGCTATCAACAGGGATATGGCTACACCTTC.

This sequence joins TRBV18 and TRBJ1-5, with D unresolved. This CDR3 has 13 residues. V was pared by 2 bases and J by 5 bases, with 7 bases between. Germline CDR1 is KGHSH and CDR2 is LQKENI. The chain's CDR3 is CASSPDTDQPQHF. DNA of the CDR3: TGTGCCAGCTCACCAGACACCGATCAGCCCCAGCATTTT.

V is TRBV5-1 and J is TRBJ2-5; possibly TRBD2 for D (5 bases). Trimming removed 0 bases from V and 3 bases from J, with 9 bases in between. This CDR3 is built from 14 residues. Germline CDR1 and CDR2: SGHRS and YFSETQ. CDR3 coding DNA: TGCGCCAGCAGCTTGGTCCCGGGAAAAGAGACCCAGTACTTC. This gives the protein CASSLVPGKETQYF. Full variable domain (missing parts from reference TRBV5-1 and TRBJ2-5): KAGVTQTPRYLIKTRGQQVTLSCSPISGHRSVSWYQQTPGQGLQFLFEYFSETQRNKGNFPGRFSGRQFSNSRSEMNVSTLELGDSALYLCASSLVPGKETQYFGPGTRLLVL.

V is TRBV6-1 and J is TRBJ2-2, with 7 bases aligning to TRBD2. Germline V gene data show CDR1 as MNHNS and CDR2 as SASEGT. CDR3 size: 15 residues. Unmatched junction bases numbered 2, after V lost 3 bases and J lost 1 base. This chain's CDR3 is CASSEGGMNTGELFF. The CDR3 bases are TGTGCCAGCAGTGAGGGGGGGATGAACACCGGGGAGCTGTTTTTT.

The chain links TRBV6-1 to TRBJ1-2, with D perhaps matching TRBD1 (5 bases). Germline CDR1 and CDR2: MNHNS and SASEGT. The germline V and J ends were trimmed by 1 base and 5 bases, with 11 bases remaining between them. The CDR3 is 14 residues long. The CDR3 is CASSEGRGWYGYTF. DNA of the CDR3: TGTGCCAGCAGTGAAGGTAGGGGCTGGTATGGCTACACCTTC.

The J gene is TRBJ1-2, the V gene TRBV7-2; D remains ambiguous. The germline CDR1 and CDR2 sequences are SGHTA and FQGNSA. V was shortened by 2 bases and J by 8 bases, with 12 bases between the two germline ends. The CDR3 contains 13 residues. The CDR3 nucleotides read TGTGCCAGCAGCTTAACACAAAAGGAGGGCTACACCTTC. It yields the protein CASSLTQKEGYTF.

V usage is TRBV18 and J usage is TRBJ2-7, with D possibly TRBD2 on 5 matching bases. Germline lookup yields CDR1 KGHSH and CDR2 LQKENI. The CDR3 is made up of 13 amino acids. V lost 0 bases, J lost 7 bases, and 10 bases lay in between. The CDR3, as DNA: TGTGCCAGCTCACCACCAAGCTCGGGGGAGCAGTACTTC. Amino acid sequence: CASSPPSSGEQYF.

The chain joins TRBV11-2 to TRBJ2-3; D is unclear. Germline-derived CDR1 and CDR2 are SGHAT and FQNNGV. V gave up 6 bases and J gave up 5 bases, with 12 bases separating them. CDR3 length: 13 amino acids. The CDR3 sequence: CASSRPSGDTQYF. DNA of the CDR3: TGTGCCAGCAGTCGTCCGTCAGGAGATACGCAGTATTTT.

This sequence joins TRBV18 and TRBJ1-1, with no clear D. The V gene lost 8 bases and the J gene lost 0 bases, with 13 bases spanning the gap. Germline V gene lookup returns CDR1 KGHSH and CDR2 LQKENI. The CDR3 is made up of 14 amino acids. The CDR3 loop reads CASHLPGMNTEAFF. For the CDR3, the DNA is TGTGCCAGCCACCTGCCGGGGATGAACACTGAAGCTTTCTTT.

The CDR3 region has the DNA TGTGCCAGCAGTTACGGGGGGGAGACCCAGTACTTC. This gives the protein CASSYGGETQYF. The chain recombines TRBV13 with TRBJ2-5; 7 bases agree with TRBD2. CDR1 is PRHDT, CDR2 FYEKMQ, per germline (reference sequence). CDR3 length: 12 amino acids. Trimming took 6 bases from V and 5 from J; bases not matched to a gene: 3.

CDR3 in DNA: TGTGCCAGTAGTAGGGTTCCACCGGGACAGGGGAAGGAAAAACTGTTTTTT. Protein product: CASSRVPPGQGKEKLFF. This chain uses TRBV19 with TRBJ1-4, with 10 bases identical to TRBD1. The V and J ends lost 4 bases and 8 bases, in that order; junction bases with no gene match: 13. In germline, CDR1 is LNHDA, CDR2 SQIVND (reference sequence). CDR3 length: 17 amino acids.

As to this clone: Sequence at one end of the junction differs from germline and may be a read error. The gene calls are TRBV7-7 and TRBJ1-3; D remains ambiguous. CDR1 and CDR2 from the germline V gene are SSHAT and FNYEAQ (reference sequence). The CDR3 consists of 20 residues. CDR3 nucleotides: TGTGCTAGCAGCCACCGTGACACCCGTTCAACCCCTCACTCTGGAAACACCATATATTTT. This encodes CASSHRDTRSTPHSGNTIYF. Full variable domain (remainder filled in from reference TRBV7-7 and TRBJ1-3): GAGVSQSPRYKVTKRGQDVTLRCDPISSHATLYWYQQALGQGPEFLTYFNYEAQPDKSGLPSDRFSAERPEGSISTLTIQRTEQRDSAMYRCASSHRDTRSTPHSGNTIYFGEGSWLTVV.

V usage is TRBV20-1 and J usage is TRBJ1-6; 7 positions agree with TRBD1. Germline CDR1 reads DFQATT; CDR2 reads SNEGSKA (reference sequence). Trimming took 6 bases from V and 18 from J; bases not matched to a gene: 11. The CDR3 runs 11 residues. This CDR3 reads CSALRGQDPHF. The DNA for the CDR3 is TGCAGTGCACTAAGGGGGCAAGATCCCCACTTT.

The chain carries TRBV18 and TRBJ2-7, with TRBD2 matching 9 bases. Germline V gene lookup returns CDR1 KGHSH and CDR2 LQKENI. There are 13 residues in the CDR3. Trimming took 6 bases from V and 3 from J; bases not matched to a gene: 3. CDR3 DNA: TGTGCCAGCTCTGGACTAGCGATCTACGAGCAGTACTTC. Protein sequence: CASSGLAIYEQYF.

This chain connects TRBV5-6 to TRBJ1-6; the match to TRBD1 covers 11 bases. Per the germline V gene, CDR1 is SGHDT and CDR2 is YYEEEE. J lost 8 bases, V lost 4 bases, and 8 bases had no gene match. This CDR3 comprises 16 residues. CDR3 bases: TGTGCCAGCAGCCTTGGGACAGGGGGTAGGCATTCACCCCTCCACTTT. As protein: CASSLGTGGRHSPLHF.

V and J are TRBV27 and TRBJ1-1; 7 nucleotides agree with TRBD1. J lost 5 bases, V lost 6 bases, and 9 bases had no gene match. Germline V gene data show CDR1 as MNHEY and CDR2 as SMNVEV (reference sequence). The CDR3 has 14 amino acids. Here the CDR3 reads CASRPRTGRTEAFF. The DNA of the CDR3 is TGTGCCAGCAGACCGAGGACAGGCAGGACTGAAGCTTTCTTT.

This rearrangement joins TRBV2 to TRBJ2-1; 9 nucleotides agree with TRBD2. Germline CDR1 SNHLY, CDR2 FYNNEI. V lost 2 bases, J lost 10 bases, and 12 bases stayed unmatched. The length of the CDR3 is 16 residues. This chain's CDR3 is CASSETLLAGVGEQFF. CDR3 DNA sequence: TGTGCCAGCAGTGAAACACTACTAGCGGGCGTAGGAGAGCAGTTCTTC.

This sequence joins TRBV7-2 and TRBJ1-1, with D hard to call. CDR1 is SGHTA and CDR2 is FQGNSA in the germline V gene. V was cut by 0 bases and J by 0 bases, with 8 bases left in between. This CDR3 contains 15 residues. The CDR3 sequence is CASSLAQNMNTEAFF. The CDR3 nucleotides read TGTGCCAGCAGCTTAGCGCAGAACATGAACACTGAAGCTTTCTTT.